This T cell receptor beta chain originates from a study of neoadjuvant anti-PD-1 for oral cavity cancer. Study overall: Around day 43, patients without progression received a fourth nivolumab dose before surgery.

Time point meaning: after neoadjuvant nivolumab, at surgical resection. Patients had newly diagnosed, untreated stage II-IVA oral cavity squamous cell carcinoma. Cohort: HPV-negative, locally advanced oral cavity squamous cell carcinoma patients. Germline-derived CDR1 and CDR2 are GTSNPN and SVGIG (reference sequence). The germline V and J ends were trimmed by 5 bases and 0 bases, with 9 bases remaining between them. This CDR3 has 13 residues. The protocol was immunoSEQ multiplex PCR, while the TCRdb copy is restricted to in-frame clones and leaves out a portion. The table has around 35,000 clones, over 30% seen once.

The clonotype was recovered from a person between 40 and 80 years old with oral cavity squamous cell carcinoma. Material: tumor tissue, obtained after nivolumab (anti-PD-1) treatment. The chain uses TRBV30 and TRBJ2-3; D is possibly TRBD1 or TRBD2 (5 bases each). CDR3 DNA: TGTGCCTGGGGGACGGGAAGCACAGATACGCAGTATTTT. Translation gives CAWGTGSTDTQYF.